This entry lists 27 T cell receptor beta chains sequenced from one sample in a study of T cell responses to AZD1222 COVID-19 vaccine. TCRdb keeps only in-frame clones here, not all; method: immunoSEQ multiplex PCR. Of 70,000 to 90,000 clones listed, roughly 86% were seen once; the top ten hold 8% to 10%. Sequencing was performed on peripheral blood, taken on day 0 of AZD1222 vaccination. The receptors were sampled from an adult in good health.

V usage is TRBV5-1 and J usage is TRBJ1-1, with D possibly matching TRBD1 (6 bases). The CDR3 runs 15 residues. With 0 bases removed from V and 3 bases from J, the gap between germline ends came to 12 bases. The germline gives CDR1 SGHRS, CDR2 YFSETQ. The CDR3 sequence is CASSLDRAGDTEAFF. In DNA, the CDR3 is TGCGCCAGCAGCTTGGACAGGGCGGGGGACACTGAAGCTTTCTTT.

This clone appeared once. J is TRBJ2-2 and V is TRBV29-1; tentatively, D is TRBD2 (5 bases). V shed 0 bases and J shed 6 bases, with 17 bases lying between them. The CDR3 has 16 residues. Looked up from germline, CDR1 is SQVTM and CDR2 is ANQGSEA. The chain's CDR3 is CSVEDARRGGAGELFF. The CDR3 nucleotides read TGCAGCGTTGAAGATGCACGCCGCGGAGGAGCCGGGGAGCTGTTTTTT.

This chain links TRBV30 with TRBJ2-2; TRBD2 might be the D (6 bases). With 1 base removed from V and 5 bases from J, the gap between germline ends came to 14 bases. The CDR3 length is 15 residues. Germline-derived CDR1 and CDR2 are GTSNPN and SVGIG (reference sequence). This chain's CDR3 is CAWSALATRTGELFF. The CDR3 coding sequence is TGTGCCTGGAGTGCTCTAGCGACTCGAACCGGGGAGCTGTTTTTT. Complete variable domain (other parts from reference TRBV30 and TRBJ2-2): SQTIHQWPATLVQPVGSPLSLECTVEGTSNPNLYWYRQAAGRGLQLLFYSVGIGQISSEVPQNLSASRPQDRQFILSSKKLLLSDSGFYLCAWSALATRTGELFFGEGSRLTVL.

This sequence joins TRBV18 and TRBJ1-3; D unresolved. V was trimmed by 4 bases and J by 0 bases, leaving 4 bases between them. Per the germline V gene, CDR1 is KGHSH and CDR2 is LQKENI. The CDR3 spans 13 residues. CDR3 region: CASSLSSGNTIYF. DNA of the CDR3: TGTGCCAGCTCACTGAGCTCTGGAAACACCATATATTTT.

V and J are TRBV6-2 or TRBV6-3 and TRBJ2-1, with 8 bases lining up with TRBD1. Trimming took 4 bases from V and 8 from J; bases not matched to a gene: 4. The CDR3 loop spans 13 amino acids. Germline V gene lookup returns CDR1 MNHEY and CDR2 SVGEGT. CDR3 residues: CASSLQGGYEQFF. DNA for the CDR3: TGTGCCAGCAGTTTACAGGGGGGCTATGAGCAGTTCTTC.

This chain connects TRBV27 to TRBJ1-6; possible D gene TRBD1, 6 bases. Deletions cut 8 bases from V and 8 bases from J, with 16 bases between. This CDR3 is built from 14 residues. Germline V lookup: CDR1 MNHEY, CDR2 SMNVEV (reference sequence). The DNA for the CDR3 is TGTGCCAGCGGCTTGGGCAGGGGTTATTCACCCCTCCACTTT. Translation gives CASGLGRGYSPLHF.

The CDR3 bases are TGTGCCAGTAGTATAGGACAGGGGAGCTCCTATAATTCACCCCTCCACTTT. This gives the protein CASSIGQGSSYNSPLHF. This chain joins TRBV19 and TRBJ1-6, with 8 bases lining up with TRBD1. Germline V lookup: CDR1 LNHDA, CDR2 SQIVND (reference sequence). J lost 0 bases, V lost 1 base, and 2 bases had no gene match. This CDR3 is built from 17 residues.

The chain links TRBV5-6 to TRBJ2-5; no firm D call. This CDR3 has 16 amino acids. V was trimmed by 4 bases and J by 4 bases, leaving 20 bases between them. CDR1 is SGHDT and CDR2 is YYEEEE in the germline V gene. CDR3: CASSTRHTVMGETQYF. CDR3 coding DNA: TGTGCCAGCAGCACGCGACACACTGTGATGGGAGAGACCCAGTACTTC.

The chain joins TRBV11-1 to TRBJ1-1; 7 positions agree with TRBD1. Per the germline V gene, CDR1 is SGHAT and CDR2 is FQDESV (reference sequence). With 1 base clipped from V and 5 bases from J, the junction kept 4 bases outside the gene matches. The CDR3 consists of 14 residues. As DNA, the CDR3 is TGTGCCAGCAGCTTAGTAGGGGGCGAGACTGAAGCTTTCTTT. It codes for CASSLVGGETEAFF.

The V call is TRBV5-1, the J call TRBJ2-5; D uncertain. Per germline, CDR1 SGHRS and CDR2 YFSETQ. The CDR3 runs to 15 residues. The V end was cut by 4 bases, the J end by 3 bases, with 16 bases between. The CDR3 DNA sequence: TGCGCCAGCAGCCCTCTTGGGGTCAACGAAGAGACCCAGTACTTC. It yields the protein CASSPLGVNEETQYF.

The chain links TRBV11-2 to TRBJ1-2, with a tentative D call TRBD1 (5 bases). V lost 0 bases, J lost 12 bases, and 14 bases lay in between. The length of the CDR3 is 13 residues. CDR1 SGHAT and CDR2 FQNNGV come from the germline V gene. The CDR3 region is CASSLEVGQPDTF. Here the CDR3 DNA reads TGTGCCAGCAGCTTAGAGGTGGGGCAGCCAGACACCTTC. Combining the CDR3 with reference TRBV11-2 and TRBJ1-2 gives the whole variable domain EAGVAQSPRYKIIEKRQSVAFWCNPISGHATLYWYQQILGQGPKLLIQFQNNGVVDDSQLPKDRFSAERLKGVDSTLKIQPAKLEDSAVYLCASSLEVGQPDTFGSGTRLTVV.

This rearrangement joins TRBV2 to TRBJ1-5; D gene ambiguous. This CDR3 comprises 16 residues. The V end lost 7 bases, the J end lost 3 bases, and 19 bases lay between the germline ends. CDR1 is SNHLY, CDR2 FYNNEI, per germline. CDR3 amino acids: CASNVGPTAINQPQHF. The CDR3, as DNA: TGTGCCAGCAATGTAGGGCCAACAGCTATCAATCAGCCCCAGCATTTT.

This sequence joins TRBV9 and TRBJ2-7; 8 bases are shared with TRBD1. Germline-derived CDR1 and CDR2 are SGDLS and YYNGEE. The CDR3 runs 15 residues. With 5 bases clipped from V and 4 bases from J, the junction kept 11 bases outside the gene matches. The CDR3 region has the DNA TGTGCCAGCAGTTATGGACAGGGTTCATCATACGAGCAGTACTTC. Residues: CASSYGQGSSYEQYF.

This chain uses TRBV5-8 with TRBJ1-5; D uncertain. The germline V gene has CDR1 SGHTS and CDR2 YDEGEE. The CDR3 covers 13 residues. V was trimmed by 0 bases and J by 4 bases, leaving 5 bases between them. The CDR3 sequence: CASSLDGNQPQHF. CDR3 bases: TGTGCCAGCAGCTTGGACGGGAATCAGCCCCAGCATTTT. The entire variable domain, with the rest obtained from reference TRBV5-8 and TRBJ1-5, is as follows: EAGVTQSPTHLIKTRGQQATLRCSPISGHTSVYWYQQALGLGLQFLLWYDEGEERNRGNFPPRFSGRQFPNYSSELNVNALELEDSALYLCASSLDGNQPQHFGDGTRLSIL.

The chain links TRBV30 to TRBJ2-2; D perhaps matches TRBD2 (6 bases). The ends were cut back, 0 bases at V and 0 bases at J, with 8 bases in the middle. The CDR3 runs 15 residues. CDR1 GTSNPN and CDR2 SVGIG come from the germline V gene (reference sequence). The chain's CDR3 is CAWSVGGTNTGELFF. CDR3 DNA: TGTGCCTGGAGTGTGGGCGGGACGAACACCGGGGAGCTGTTTTTT.

The chain recombines TRBV5-4 with TRBJ2-7, with 9 bases matching TRBD1. CDR3 size: 15 residues. Germline V gene lookup returns CDR1 SGHNT and CDR2 YYREEE (reference sequence). Losses at the gene ends were 3 bases for V and 7 bases for J; bases not matched to a gene: 11. The CDR3 nucleotides read TGTGCCAGCAGCTATGGGACAGGGCTCGGCCGGGAGCAGTACTTC. Protein: CASSYGTGLGREQYF.

The chain couples TRBV21-1 to TRBJ2-7; the DNA was not used to check the table's D call, TRBD1. TRBV21-1 is designated a pseudogene. The CDR3 totals 15 residues. The CDR3 bases are TGTGCCAGCATCCCAGATTGCCAGTCCTCCTACGAGCAGTACTTC. Residues: CASIPDCQSSYEQYF.

In this sample, this clone turned up once. The V gene is TRBV29-1, the J gene TRBJ2-7, with TRBD2 as a possible D gene (6 bases). Germline assignment: CDR1 SQVTM and CDR2 ANQGSEA. V shed 6 bases and J shed 11 bases, with 17 bases lying between them. This CDR3 is 11 amino acids long. The CDR3 DNA reads as TGCAGCGTCCTGACTAGTGGGGGAAAGTACTTC. Protein sequence: CSVLTSGGKYF.

The chain employs TRBV3-1 (or the pseudogene TRBV3-2) and TRBJ1-1; D unclear. The CDR3 runs to 12 residues. Trimming took off 0 bases at V and 8 bases at J, with 7 bases between the two ends. The germline V gene encodes CDR1 LGHDT and CDR2 YNNKEL (reference sequence). The CDR3 DNA sequence: TGTGCCAGCAGCCAAGATGCCAGGGAAGCTTTCTTT. This gives the protein CASSQDAREAFF.

The gene calls are TRBV18 and TRBJ1-5; possible D gene TRBD1, 5 bases. Trimming left V 4 bases short and J 3 bases short, with 13 bases between. The CDR3 consists of 15 residues. Looked up from germline, CDR1 is KGHSH and CDR2 is LQKENI. CDR3 bases: TGTGCCAGCTCACGCGGGGTGGGGGACAATCAGCCCCAGCATTTT. Translation gives CASSRGVGDNQPQHF. Looking up the rest from reference TRBV18 and TRBJ1-5 gives the full variable domain: NAGVMQNPRHLVRRRGQEARLRCSPMKGHSHVYWYRQLPEEGLKFMVYLQKENIIDESGMPKERFSAEFPKEGPSILRIQQVVRGDSAAYFCASSRGVGDNQPQHFGDGTRLSIL.

V and J are TRBV4-1 and TRBJ1-2, with 8 bases identical to TRBD1. J was trimmed by 6 bases and V by 2 bases; bases with no gene match: 11. In germline, CDR1 is MGHRA, CDR2 YSYEKL. There are 16 residues in the CDR3. The CDR3 DNA follows: TGCGCCAGCAGCCAAATTCGGGACAGGAGCGGGGATGGCTACACCTTC. Encoded protein: CASSQIRDRSGDGYTF.

This clone has more than one count but fewer than ten. The gene calls are TRBV4-3 and TRBJ2-7, with D perhaps matching TRBD1 or TRBD2 (7 bases each). The CDR3 extends over 16 amino acids. The V end was cut by 0 bases, the J end by 4 bases, with 16 bases between. Germline V gene data show CDR1 as LGHNA and CDR2 as YSLEER. The CDR3: CASSQDAGRGLYEQYF. The DNA for the CDR3 is TGCGCCAGCAGCCAAGACGCAGGGAGGGGGCTGTACGAGCAGTACTTC.

This rearrangement joins TRBV6-5 to TRBJ1-5; TRBD1 might be the D (5 bases). Trimming took off 6 bases at V and 0 bases at J, with 12 bases between the two ends. In germline, CDR1 is MNHEY, CDR2 SVGAGI. This CDR3 has 15 amino acids. The CDR3 is CASSLTGNSNQPQHF. CDR3 DNA: TGTGCCAGCAGCCTCACAGGTAATAGCAATCAGCCCCAGCATTTT.

V usage is TRBV27 and J usage is TRBJ2-2, with 10 bases aligning to TRBD1. The J segment lost 4 bases and the V segment lost 7 bases, leaving 6 bases of the junction unmatched. The CDR3 totals 15 residues. Germline CDR1 reads MNHEY; CDR2 reads SMNVEV (reference sequence). CDR3 amino acids: CASKLRDRGTGELFF. In DNA form, the CDR3 reads TGTGCCAGCAAACTCCGGGACAGGGGCACCGGGGAGCTGTTTTTT.

The genes are TRBV3-1 (or the pseudogene TRBV3-2) and TRBJ2-1; 11 bases fit TRBD1. Per the germline V gene, CDR1 is LGHDT and CDR2 is YNNKEL (reference sequence). The V and J ends lost 4 bases and 13 bases, in that order; junction bases with no gene match: 6. The CDR3 runs to 13 residues. Here the CDR3 reads CASSLGQGAKQFF. The DNA for the CDR3 is TGTGCCAGCAGCCTAGGACAGGGGGCGAAACAGTTCTTC.

This clone was picked up one time. The J gene is TRBJ1-4, the V gene TRBV28; D is unresolved. From germline, CDR1 is MDHEN and CDR2 SYDVKM. V was clipped by 5 bases and J by 0 bases, with 10 bases between them. The CDR3 contains 15 residues. The CDR3 coding sequence is TGTGCCAGCAGTACCCCGGGTGCAACTAATGAAAAACTGTTTTTT. It specifies CASSTPGATNEKLFF.

The chain uses TRBV6-2 or TRBV6-3 and TRBJ1-1; D ambiguous. Germline assignment: CDR1 MNHEY and CDR2 SVGEGT. V dropped 0 bases and J dropped 1 base, with 9 bases sitting between them. The CDR3 is made up of 15 amino acids. The CDR3 reads CASSYSTVTNTEAFF. The CDR3 DNA reads as TGTGCCAGCAGTTACTCGACTGTGACGAACACTGAAGCTTTCTTT.